The 11 T cell receptor beta chains below come from one sample, sequenced in a study of CD8 T cells in ankylosing spondylitis. Findings of the study overall: Among TCR beta sequences, a motif of under ten highly homologous variants appeared characteristic of ankylosing spondylitis blood.

Via MiXCR, TCRdb re-called the 5' RACE reads, giving one row per CDR3 protein. Of more than 600,000 distinct CDR3 sequences listed, 15% to 20% are singletons. Their antigens are not known. Sample: blood, either unsorted or a sorted T cell fraction (not recorded which). These receptors were collected from a male donor with ankylosing spondylitis.

The chain's CDR3 is CSARARGRGFYGYTF. Here the CDR3 DNA reads TGCAGTGCTAGAGCCCGGGGCAGGGGCTTTTATGGCTACACCTTC. V and J are TRBV20-1 and TRBJ1-2, with D maybe TRBD1 (6 bases). CDR1 is DFQATT and CDR2 is SNEGSKA in the germline V gene (reference sequence). The germline V and J ends were trimmed by 1 base and 5 bases, with 17 bases remaining between them. The length of the CDR3 is 15 residues.

This clonotype was seen a few times. This chain links TRBV7-6 with TRBJ2-1, with unresolved D. The V end was cut by 4 bases, the J end by 9 bases, with 7 bases between. The CDR3 sequence is 11 residues long. Germline V gene sequence: CDR1 SGHVS, CDR2 FNYEAQ. CDR3 amino acids: CASSSFGEQFF. The CDR3 coding sequence is TGTGCCAGCAGCTCCTTCGGTGAGCAGTTCTTC.

This clonotype was seen more than once but under ten times. This sequence joins TRBV5-4 and TRBJ2-2; TRBD2 agrees at 8 bases. The V gene end was trimmed by 3 bases and the J gene end by 4 bases; junction bases not matched to a gene: 2. Germline CDR1 and CDR2: SGHNT and YYREEE (reference sequence). The CDR3 loop spans 14 amino acids. The CDR3 spells CASSSRGGTGELFF. Here the CDR3 DNA reads TGTGCCAGCAGCTCCCGGGGGGGCACCGGGGAGCTGTTTTTT.

This clonotype was counted ten times or more. This chain joins TRBV5-1 and TRBJ1-6; weak D call: TRBD1 (6 bases). V shed 0 bases and J shed 6 bases, with 10 bases lying between them. The germline CDR1 and CDR2 sequences are SGHRS and YFSETQ. The CDR3 extends over 15 amino acids. The DNA of the CDR3 is TGCGCCAGCAGCTTGGAGGGGGAAACTAATTCACCCCTCCACTTT. Translating it yields CASSLEGETNSPLHF.

This clonotype was seen a few times. The chain couples TRBV11-3 to TRBJ2-1; 11 nucleotides line up with TRBD1. V dropped 6 bases and J dropped 7; count of bases not matched to a gene: 11. The CDR3 is 16 residues long. Germline values: CDR1 SGHNT, CDR2 YENEEA. The DNA of the CDR3 is TGTGCCAGCAGTTTCTATACCGGGACAGGGGGTAATGAGCAGTTCTTC. Translated, it gives CASSFYTGTGGNEQFF.

The rearrangement joins TRBV7-2 to TRBJ2-1; D possibly matches TRBD1 or TRBD2 (5 bases each). CDR1 and CDR2 (germline): SGHTA, FQGNSA. CDR3 length: 15 amino acids. V gave up 2 bases and J gave up 6 bases, with 14 bases separating them. The CDR3 sequence is CASSLSGTTFNEQFF. Written as DNA, the CDR3 is TGTGCCAGCAGCTTATCGGGGACGACCTTCAATGAGCAGTTCTTC.

This clonotype was seen repeatedly, ten times or more. This sequence joins TRBV5-6 and TRBJ2-1; the D is unclear. The germline gives CDR1 SGHDT, CDR2 YYEEEE. V lost 0 bases and J 0 bases, leaving 7 bases between the germline ends. This CDR3 is 15 amino acids long. In DNA form, the CDR3 reads TGTGCCAGCAGCTTGGCCTGGAGCTCCTACAATGAGCAGTTCTTC. It encodes CASSLAWSSYNEQFF.

The V gene is TRBV20-1, the J gene TRBJ2-3, with D maybe TRBD2 (6 bases). The CDR3 totals 15 residues. V lost 0 bases and J 5 bases, leaving 15 bases between the germline ends. Germline V gives CDR1 DFQATT, CDR2 SNEGSKA (reference sequence). CDR3 in amino acids: CSARDWASEKDTQYF. The CDR3 coding sequence is TGCAGTGCTAGAGATTGGGCTAGCGAGAAAGATACGCAGTATTTT.

This clonotype was picked up a small number of times. The rearrangement links TRBV14 to TRBJ2-3; D is perhaps TRBD2 (6 bases). The germline V and J ends were trimmed by 4 bases and 5 bases, with 13 bases remaining between them. The CDR3 totals 14 residues. CDR1 and CDR2 (germline): SGHDN, FVKESK. CDR3 bases: TGTGCCAGCAGCCGCCTTGAGGGACTAGATACGCAGTATTTT. As protein: CASSRLEGLDTQYF.

V is TRBV7-2 and J is TRBJ2-7; 8 bases align to TRBD2. The V gene end was trimmed by 1 base and the J gene end by 3 bases; junction bases not matched to a gene: 8. Germline V gives CDR1 SGHTA, CDR2 FQGNSA. The CDR3 has 16 residues. The CDR3 spells CASSLGRAGVFYEQYF. The CDR3 nucleotides are TGTGCCAGCAGCTTAGGGCGAGCGGGAGTATTCTACGAGCAGTACTTC.

The chain combines TRBV4-3 with TRBJ2-7; D gene ambiguous. Per the germline V gene, CDR1 is LGHNA and CDR2 is YSLEER. The CDR3 runs 14 residues. Between the trimmed V and J ends, which lost 0 bases and 3 bases, there was a span of 9 bases. The CDR3 DNA follows: TGCGCCAGCAGCCAAGATCTAACTGGCTACGAGCAGTACTTC. Its translation: CASSQDLTGYEQYF.